This T cell receptor beta chain was observed in a study of PD-1 blockade in classical Hodgkin lymphoma. Stated time point: cycle 4 day 1 (C4D1), after less than 7 weeks of nivolumab. Every patient experienced relapse after autologous stem cell transplantation, and brentuximab vedotin exposure varied. Produced via immunoSEQ multiplex PCR; TCRdb's table is partial and in-frame only. The sample has about 85,000 clones; 90% are singletons. Per the germline V gene, CDR1 is MNHEY and CDR2 is SVGAGI. The CDR3 runs 14 residues. Trimming took 8 bases from V and 4 from J; bases not matched to a gene: 4. The chain uses TRBV6-5 and TRBJ2-3; 12 bases agree with TRBD2. This sequence originates from a human donor with classical Hodgkin lymphoma. This material consisted of peripheral blood mononuclear cells (PBMCs), taken before the fourth cycle of nivolumab. CDR3 nucleotides: TGTGCCAGCTGGAGGACTAGCGGGGCAGATACGCAGTATTTT. Residues: CASWRTSGADTQYF.